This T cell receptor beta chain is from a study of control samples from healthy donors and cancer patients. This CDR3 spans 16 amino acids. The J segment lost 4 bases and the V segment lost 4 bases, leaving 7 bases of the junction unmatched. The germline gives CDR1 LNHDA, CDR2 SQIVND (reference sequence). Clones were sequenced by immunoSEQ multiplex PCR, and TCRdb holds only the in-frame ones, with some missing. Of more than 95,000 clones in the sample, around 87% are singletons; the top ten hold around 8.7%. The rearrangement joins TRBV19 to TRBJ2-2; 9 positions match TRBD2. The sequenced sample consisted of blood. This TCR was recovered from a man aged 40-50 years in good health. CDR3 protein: CASSRYSGGGTGELFF. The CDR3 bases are TGTGCCAGTAGTAGGTATAGCGGGGGAGGCACCGGGGAGCTGTTTTTT.